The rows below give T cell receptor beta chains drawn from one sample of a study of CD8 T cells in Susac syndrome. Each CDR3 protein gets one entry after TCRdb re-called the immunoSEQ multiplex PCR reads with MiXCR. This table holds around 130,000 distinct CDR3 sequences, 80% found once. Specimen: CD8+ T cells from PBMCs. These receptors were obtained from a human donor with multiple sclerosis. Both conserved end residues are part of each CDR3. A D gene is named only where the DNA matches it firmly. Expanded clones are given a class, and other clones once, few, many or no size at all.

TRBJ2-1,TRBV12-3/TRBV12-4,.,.,TGTGCCAGCAGCGGTCGGCGGCTAGCCCCCTCCTACAATGAGCAGTTCTTC,CASSGRRLAPSYNEQFF
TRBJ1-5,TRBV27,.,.,TGTGCCAGCAGTTTGGGCCGGGTTGGGCAGCCCCAGCATTTT,CASSLGRVGQPQHF
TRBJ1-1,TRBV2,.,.,TGTGCCAGCGGGCTGGGACACAACACTGAAGCTTTCTTT,CASGLGHNTEAFF
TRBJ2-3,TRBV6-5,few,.,TGTGCCAGCAGTCCCTCGGACTACCTCACAGATACGCAGTATTTT,CASSPSDYLTDTQYF
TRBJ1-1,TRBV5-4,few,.,TGTGCCAGCAGCTGGGGACGGATGAACACTGAAGCTTTCTTT,CASSWGRMNTEAFF
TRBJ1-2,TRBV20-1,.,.,TGCAGTGCTAGTAGCAGAGCTAACTATGGCTACACCTTC,CSASSRANYGYTF
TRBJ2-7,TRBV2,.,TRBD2,TGTGCCAGCACGGCTAGCGGGGCCTTCTACGAGCAGTACTTC,CASTASGAFYEQYF
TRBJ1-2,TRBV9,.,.,TGTGCCAGCAGCGTAGGAGACAGCTCGTATGGCTACACCTTC,CASSVGDSSYGYTF
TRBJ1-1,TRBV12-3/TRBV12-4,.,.,TGTGCCAGCAGTTTACATCCAGCCACTGAAGCTTTCTTT,CASSLHPATEAFF
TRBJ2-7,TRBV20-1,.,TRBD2,TGCAGTGCTAGAGATCTAACTAGCGGGGGTTACGAGCAGTACTTC,CSARDLTSGGYEQYF
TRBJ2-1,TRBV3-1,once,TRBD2,TGTGCCAGCAGCCAAGATCCCTGGGAGGGGATCAATGAGCAGTTCTTC,CASSQDPWEGINEQFF
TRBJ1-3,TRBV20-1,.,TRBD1,TGCAGTGCTCTAGCGACAGGGCGTGACACCATATATTTT,CSALATGRDTIYF
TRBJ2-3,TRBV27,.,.,TGTGCCAGCAGTTCCCCCCTCGTTGGGACAGATACGCAGTATTTT,CASSSPLVGTDTQYF
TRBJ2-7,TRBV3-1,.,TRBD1,TGTGCCAGCAGCCAAGCCGCCCGACAGGGCTTCCACGAGCAGTACTTC,CASSQAARQGFHEQYF
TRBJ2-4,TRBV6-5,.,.,TGTGCCAGCAGTAACGTAGGGCTAGCCAAAAACATTCAGTACTTC,CASSNVGLAKNIQYF
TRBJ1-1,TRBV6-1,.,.,TGTGCCAGCTATAACGGGTACACTGAAGCTTTCTTT,CASYNGYTEAFF
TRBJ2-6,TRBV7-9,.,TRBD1,TGTGCCAGCAGCCCCGCTAAACAGGGGATGAGCTCTGGGGCCAACGTCCTGACTTTC,CASSPAKQGMSSGANVLTF
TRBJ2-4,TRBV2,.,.,TGTGCCAGCAGTACTCTTTGGGGCCCAGCCAAAAACATTCAGTACTTC,CASSTLWGPAKNIQYF
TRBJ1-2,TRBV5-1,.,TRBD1,TGCGCCAGCAGCTGGACCACTCCGACAGGGCTGGTGGGGCCTAACTATGGCTACACCTTC,CASSWTTPTGLVGPNYGYTF
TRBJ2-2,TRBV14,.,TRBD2,TGTGCCAGCAGCCAGGGGACTAGCGGGGGTCTTACCGGGGAGCTGTTTTTT,CASSQGTSGGLTGELFF
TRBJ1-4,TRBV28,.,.,TGTGCCAGCAGTTTAAGGGGGAGAGGGGGGACTAATGAAAAACTGTTTTTT,CASSLRGRGGTNEKLFF
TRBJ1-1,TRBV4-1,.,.,TGCGCCAGCAGCCAACCCCTAGGTGCTGAAGCTTTCTTT,CASSQPLGAEAFF
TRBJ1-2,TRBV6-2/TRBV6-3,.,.,TGTGCCAGCAGCCCCACCTCGACAGTTAACTATGGCTACACCTTC,CASSPTSTVNYGYTF
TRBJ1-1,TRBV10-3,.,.,TGTGCCATCAGTTTACAGAGGCCCAAAATGAACACTGAAGCTTTCTTT,CAISLQRPKMNTEAFF
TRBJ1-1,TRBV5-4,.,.,TGTGCCAGCAGCCCCGGGGGGGGGCGTGAGGCTTTCTTT,CASSPGGGREAFF
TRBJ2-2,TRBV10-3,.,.,TGTGCCATCCCCTTGAGCGAAGCTAGGGGGGCTAACACCGGGGAGCTGTTTTTT,CAIPLSEARGANTGELFF
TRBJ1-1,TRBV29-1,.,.,TGCAGCGCCCAAATGGGGGGGGAGAACACTGAAGCTTTCTTT,CSAQMGGENTEAFF
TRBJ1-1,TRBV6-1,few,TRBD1,TGTGCCGGCCGACAGGGGAACACTGAAGCTTTCTTT,CAGRQGNTEAFF
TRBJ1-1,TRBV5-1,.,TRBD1,TGCGCCAGCAGGATAGGACAGGGGGCTACTGAAGCTTTCTTT,CASRIGQGATEAFF